One sample yielded the 13 T cell receptor beta chains listed below, sequenced in a study of tumor-infiltrating lymphocytes in primary liver carcinoma. Using a constant-region primer together with ProtoScript II reverse transcriptase, TCR beta cDNA was made from around 500 ng of total RNA. Three rounds of nested multiplex PCR with slightly modified ARM-PCR produced TCR beta libraries. TRBV1-TRBV30 forward and Cbeta reverse primers drove the first two approximately 10-cycle rounds. TCRdb reanalysed the multiplex PCR reads using MiXCR and keeps one entry per CDR3 protein. Of about 110,000 distinct CDR3 sequences listed, roughly 80% were seen once; the top ten hold approximately 21%. Unsorted bulk tissue of about 18-32 mg yielded co-extracted RNA and DNA. The material sequenced was liver tumor tissue from sampling region 3. The subset is: tumor region T3, left-lateral pole. All receptors come from a man aged 40-49 years with primary liver carcinoma and hepatitis B virus infection.

This clonotype is labeled medium-sized. The genes are TRBV28 and TRBJ2-7, with TRBD1 identical over 8 bases. This CDR3 has 15 residues. Germline V gene lookup returns CDR1 MDHEN and CDR2 SYDVKM. The V and J ends lost 9 bases and 5 bases, in that order; junction bases with no gene match: 15. The CDR3 sequence: CASPPPDRVFHEQYF. The CDR3 DNA reads TGTGCCAGTCCGCCACCGGACAGGGTCTTCCACGAGCAGTACTTC.

This clonotype has a count of ten or more. The chain has TRBV6-5 and TRBJ1-6, with D possibly being TRBD1 (5 bases). Germline CDR1 is MNHEY and CDR2 is SVGAGI. Trimming removed 0 bases at V and 7 bases at J, with 16 bases between. This CDR3 contains 17 residues. In DNA form, the CDR3 reads TGTGCCAGCAGTTACTCGAGCAGCGCCGGGGGAAATTCACCCCTCCACTTT. It specifies CASSYSSSAGGNSPLHF.

This clonotype was recorded many times. J is TRBJ2-7 and V is TRBV12-3 or TRBV12-4; either TRBD1 or TRBD2 may supply D (5 bases each). The CDR3 contains 14 residues. V gave up 5 bases and J gave up 3 bases, with 14 bases separating them. This CDR3 is CASSQGPGNYEQYF. In DNA, the CDR3 is TGTGCCAGCAGTCAGGGACCGGGCAACTACGAGCAGTACTTC.

This clonotype has just a few counts. The rearrangement uses TRBV11-2 and TRBJ2-3; a weak D match, TRBD2 (5 bases). CDR3 length: 14 residues. Germline CDR1 SGHAT, CDR2 FQNNGV. CDR3 sequence reads: CVSWVKGEGDTQYF. The DNA of the CDR3 is TGTGTAAGCTGGGTGAAGGGTGAGGGAGATACGCAGTATTTT.

This clonotype has a handful of counts. Possible read error: a much larger clone is one base away. The chain carries TRBV2 and TRBJ2-5; 10 bases map to TRBD2. CDR3 length equals 14 residues. From germline, CDR1 is SNHLY and CDR2 FYNNEI. For the CDR3, the DNA is TGTGCCGGCAGTGGCCCAGCGGGAGGGGAGACCCAGTACTTC. Encoded protein: CAGSGPAGGETQYF.

This chain connects TRBV5-1 to TRBJ2-1; weak D call: TRBD2 (5 bases). This CDR3 has 15 amino acids. Germline-derived CDR1 and CDR2 are SGHRS and YFSETQ. Trimming took off 4 bases at V and 7 bases at J, with 18 bases between the two ends. DNA for the CDR3: TGCGCCAGCAGCACCCTACCTGGAGGCCCTAATGAGCAGTTCTTC. Its translation is CASSTLPGGPNEQFF.

A note on this clonotype: At one of its ends the junction is not consistent with the germline gene, which may arise from a read error. CDR3 DNA: TGTGCCAGCAGCTTGGGACTAGCGGAAGCCGGGGAGCTGTTGTTT. Residues: CASSLGLAEAGELLF. The gene calls are TRBV5-4 and TRBJ2-2, with TRBD2 identical over 9 bases. CDR3 length equals 15 residues. The germline CDR1 and CDR2 sequences are SGHNT and YYREEE (reference sequence). Complete variable domain (other parts from reference TRBV5-4 and TRBJ2-2): ETGVTQSPTHLIKTRGQQVTLRCSSQSGHNTVSWYQQALGQGPQFIFQYYREEENGRGNFPPRFSGLQFPNYSSELNVNALELDDSALYLCASSLGLAEAGELLFGEGSRLTVL.

The chain recombines TRBV29-1 with TRBJ2-1; maybe TRBD2 (6 bases). The DNA end lines up better with TRBJ2-7; the J call may be wrong. The germline V gene has CDR1 SQVTM and CDR2 ANQGSEA. The CDR3 length is 13 residues. CDR3 nucleotide sequence: TGCAGCGTTGAGCGGGATACCAACAATGAGCAGTACTTC. Amino acid sequence: CSVERDTNNEQYF.

This clonotype was seen repeatedly, ten times or more. The rearrangement links TRBV6-1 to TRBJ1-2, with D possibly matching TRBD1 (6 bases). CDR3 size: 11 residues. The germline CDR1 and CDR2 sequences are MNHNS and SASEGT. V lost 7 bases and J 8 bases, leaving 11 bases between the germline ends. The CDR3: CASTTGFGYTF. The CDR3 DNA follows: TGTGCCAGCACCACAGGGTTCGGCTACACCTTC.

The chain combines TRBV6-4 with TRBJ1-1; weak D call: TRBD1 (6 bases). CDR3 length equals 15 residues. Germline V lookup: CDR1 MRHNA, CDR2 SNTAGT. The V gene lost 10 bases and the J gene lost 0 bases, with 18 bases spanning the gap. The chain's CDR3 is CANRADGIMNTEAFF. CDR3 DNA sequence: TGTGCCAACAGGGCAGATGGGATCATGAACACTGAAGCTTTCTTT.

This clonotype was detected once. The junction departs from the called germline gene at one end, perhaps through a read error. The V and J genes are TRBV11-2 and TRBJ1-2; D gene uncertain. Germline CDR1 and CDR2: SGHAT and FQNNGV. This CDR3 spans 13 amino acids. The CDR3 DNA follows: TGTATCAGCAGCTTATTTGGTTTCTATGGTTACACCTTC. Protein: CISSLFGFYGYTF.

Notes on this clonotype: Sequence at one end of the junction differs from germline and may be a read error. V and J are TRBV6-1 and TRBJ2-5; D uncertain. Looked up from germline, CDR1 is MNHNS and CDR2 is SASEGT. The CDR3 spans 13 residues. CDR3 sequence reads: CTSSRVSWVTQYF. CDR3 DNA: TGTACCAGCAGCCGAGTATCGTGGGTGACCCAGTACTTC.

This clonotype came up once. One end of the junction varies from germline; a read error may be responsible. The chain couples TRBV6-1 to TRBJ2-5; TRBD1 aligns across 8 bases. CDR1 is MNHNS, CDR2 SASEGT, per germline. The length of the CDR3 is 16 residues. The CDR3 loop reads CASSEEEGTGQETQNF. Here the CDR3 DNA reads TGTGCTAGCAGTGAAGAGGAAGGGACAGGCCAAGAGACCCAGAACTTC.